The clone carrying this TCR beta chain was observed a handful of times. Its matching antigen is unknown. TCRdb used MiXCR to reprocess the multiplex PCR reads, holding one entry per CDR3 protein. The data show about 270,000 distinct CDR3 sequences, under 35% seen once. The data derive from a study of breast tumors, draining lymph nodes, adjacent tissues. Germline CDR1 reads SGHAT; CDR2 reads FQDESV (reference sequence). The CDR3 is made up of 16 amino acids. J gave up 7 bases and V 4 bases, and 7 bases lay outside the gene matches. Study-wide findings and caveats: That most tumor T cells come from lymph nodes remained unproven. Tumor and nontumor repertoires were significantly more similar in luminal-like than in basal-like breast cancer. The data were judged consistent with most tumor T cells coming from lymph node and expanding in tumor. Tumor TCR diversity was below lymph nodes but above nontumor tissue.

Samples came from axillary lymph nodes draining the breast cancer. The sequencing input was axillary lymph node tissue. V usage is TRBV11-1 and J usage is TRBJ2-4; 13 bases are shared with TRBD2. The TCR originated in a female donor with breast cancer. Some clones in this sample may be carry-over from other donors' samples. The CDR3 nucleotides are TGTGCCAGCAGCTCCGGACTAGCGGGAGTCGGGAACATTCAGTACTTC. Protein sequence: CASSSGLAGVGNIQYF.